Following are 6 T cell receptor beta chains from one sample sequenced in a study of blood T cell repertoires in COVID-19. Only in-frame clones appear in the TCRdb table, and some are missing; sequencing was by immunoSEQ multiplex PCR. The sample consists of approximately 68,000 clones, more than 75% of them appearing once. Sample: peripheral blood. The receptors stem from a woman aged 55-75 years with acute or convalescent COVID-19.

This chain joins TRBV5-4 and TRBJ1-3; D uncertain. CDR1 and CDR2 from the germline V gene are SGHNT and YYREEE (reference sequence). The CDR3 is 15 residues long. V gave up 4 bases and J gave up 2 bases, with 13 bases separating them. DNA for the CDR3: TGTGCCAGCAGCCTCGCCGGCGGGGCTGGAAACACCATATATTTT. Translated, it gives CASSLAGGAGNTIYF.

V gene TRBV19 combines with J gene TRBJ2-3; 9 bases map to TRBD2. The V gene end was trimmed by 7 bases and the J gene end by 1 base; junction bases not matched to a gene: 12. This CDR3 has 17 amino acids. CDR1 and CDR2 (germline): LNHDA, SQIVND (reference sequence). CDR3 nucleotides: TGTGCCAGTACCTCATTGTCCCTAGCGGGGCGCACAGATACGCAGTATTTT. It specifies CASTSLSLAGRTDTQYF.

The chain has TRBV7-2 and TRBJ1-1, with 7 bases fitting TRBD1. The ends lost 5 bases at V and 5 bases at J; junction bases unmatched: 8. This CDR3 comprises 14 residues. CDR1 and CDR2 (germline): SGHTA, FQGNSA. The CDR3 protein is CASSVKGGVTEAFF. CDR3 sequence (DNA): TGTGCCAGCAGCGTTAAAGGGGGCGTTACTGAAGCTTTCTTT.

This clone was observed a handful of times. The chain has TRBV18 and TRBJ1-5; D is unresolved. Trimming took off 3 bases at V and 0 bases at J, with 9 bases between the two ends. CDR1 is KGHSH, CDR2 LQKENI, per germline. CDR3 length: 15 residues. CDR3: CASSPNRFSNQPQHF. DNA for the CDR3: TGTGCCAGCTCACCGAACAGATTTAGCAATCAGCCCCAGCATTTT.

V gene TRBV30 combines with J gene TRBJ2-3; 16 bases align to TRBD2. With V trimmed by 2 bases and J by 6 bases, 5 bases remained unmatched. CDR3 size: 16 residues. Germline lookup yields CDR1 GTSNPN and CDR2 SVGIG (reference sequence). The CDR3 sequence: CAWSTGTSGGADTQYF. The CDR3 bases are TGTGCCTGGAGTACAGGGACTAGCGGGGGGGCGGATACGCAGTATTTT.

The chain uses TRBV6-5 and TRBJ1-4, with D possibly being TRBD1 (6 bases). V was pared by 8 bases and J by 7 bases, with 8 bases between. The CDR3 extends over 11 amino acids. Per the germline V gene, CDR1 is MNHEY and CDR2 is SVGAGI. In DNA form, the CDR3 reads TGTGCCAGCCAACAGGGTGAAAAACTGTTTTTT. Translation: CASQQGEKLFF.